These 25 T cell receptor beta chains came from one sample sequenced in a study of blood T cell repertoires in COVID-19. Generated by immunoSEQ multiplex PCR, the TCRdb table keeps only in-frame clones and is missing some. The sample shows about 40,000 clones, around 82% of them seen only once. The sequencing sample was made of peripheral blood. Receptors were obtained from a woman in her 70s with acute or convalescent COVID-19.

The chain links TRBV5-5 to TRBJ2-3; D perhaps matches TRBD2 (5 bases). The CDR3 is 13 amino acids. Germline CDR1 reads SGHKS; CDR2 reads YYEKEE (reference sequence). V shed 2 bases and J shed 10 bases, with 14 bases lying between them. CDR3 nucleotides: TGTGCCAGCAGCTTTGGTAACGGGGAATCGCAGTATTTT. It specifies CASSFGNGESQYF.

The chain recombines TRBV4-2 with TRBJ2-2, with TRBD2 identical over 7 bases. J was trimmed by 0 bases and V by 4 bases; bases with no gene match: 14. The CDR3 is 19 residues long. Germline CDR1 LGHNA, CDR2 YNFKEQ. The CDR3 DNA reads TGTGCCAGCAGCCCAAGACTAGCTCGGGGGACTTCGAACACCGGGGAGCTGTTTTTT. Translation gives CASSPRLARGTSNTGELFF.

CDR3 protein: CASSLPVPTNEKLFF. The DNA of the CDR3 is TGTGCCAGCAGTTTGCCGGTACCAACTAATGAAAAACTGTTTTTT. The chain uses TRBV28 and TRBJ1-4; D is unclear. Between the trimmed V and J ends, which lost 3 bases and 0 bases, there was a span of 8 bases. Germline CDR1 and CDR2: MDHEN and SYDVKM. The CDR3 spans 15 residues.

The CDR3 spells CASSPYPDGGLFSTQYF. CDR3 sequence (DNA): TGTGCCAGCAGCCCCTACCCCGACGGTGGACTATTTAGTACGCAGTATTTT. V usage is TRBV11-2 and J usage is TRBJ2-3; tentative D call: TRBD2 (6 bases). CDR1 SGHAT and CDR2 FQNNGV come from the germline V gene. Trimming pared 5 bases from V and 8 bases from J, leaving 26 bases between. CDR3 length: 17 amino acids.

The V gene is TRBV20-1, the J gene TRBJ2-1, with D perhaps TRBD1 (5 bases). There are 13 residues in the CDR3. Germline CDR1 and CDR2: DFQATT and SNEGSKA (reference sequence). Trimming removed 6 bases from V and 9 bases from J, with 18 bases in between. The CDR3 region has the DNA TGCAGTGCAAGTTCAGGGTTCCTGAGTGAGCAGTTCTTC. The encoded protein is CSASSGFLSEQFF.

In its sample, this clone was seen a few times. The rearrangement links TRBV20-1 to TRBJ1-2; possibly TRBD1 for D (6 bases). Trimming took off 3 bases at V and 4 bases at J, with 18 bases between the two ends. The germline CDR1 and CDR2 sequences are DFQATT and SNEGSKA (reference sequence). The CDR3 is 15 residues long. In DNA, the CDR3 is TGCAGTGCTAGTGCGAGCAGGGGAAGGGGCTATGGCTACACCTTC. Translated: CSASASRGRGYGYTF.

The chain combines TRBV6-6 with TRBJ2-7; 11 positions agree with TRBD2. Germline values: CDR1 MNHNY, CDR2 SVGAGI (reference sequence). This CDR3 contains 15 residues. The trim removed 2 bases at V and 2 bases at J, leaving 2 bases unmatched. CDR3 residues: CASSYPTSGTYEQYF. The DNA for the CDR3 is TGTGCCAGCAGTTACCCGACTAGCGGGACCTACGAGCAGTACTTC.

The V and J genes are TRBV3-1 (or the pseudogene TRBV3-2) and TRBJ1-1, with a possible D match to TRBD1 (6 bases). The germline V gene has CDR1 LGHDT and CDR2 YNNKEL (reference sequence). Trimming shortened V by 0 bases and J by 3 bases, and 17 bases separated the two germline ends. CDR3 length: 17 residues. The CDR3 DNA reads as TGTGCCAGCAGCCAAGATCCAGGACGAGAGGGGGACACTGAAGCTTTCTTT. This codes for CASSQDPGREGDTEAFF.

J is TRBJ2-1 and V is TRBV11-1; 12 nucleotides line up with TRBD2. Germline CDR1 is SGHAT and CDR2 is FQDESV (reference sequence). Losses at the gene ends were 2 bases for V and 6 bases for J; bases not matched to a gene: 5. This CDR3 has 16 amino acids. In DNA, the CDR3 is TGTGCCAGCAGCTTAACAGGACTAGCGGGAACCAATGAGCAGTTCTTC. It is translated as CASSLTGLAGTNEQFF. The variable domain in full, with the rest retrieved from reference TRBV11-1 and TRBJ2-1, is EAEVAQSPRYKITEKSQAVAFWCDPISGHATLYWYRQILGQGPELLVQFQDESVVDDSQLPKDRFSAERLKGVDSTLKIQPAELGDSAMYLCASSLTGLAGTNEQFFGPGTRLTVL.

V gene TRBV19 combines with J gene TRBJ2-1; 9 nucleotides align to TRBD1. CDR1 and CDR2 (germline): LNHDA, SQIVND (reference sequence). CDR3 size: 19 residues. V trimming: 3 bases; J trimming: 0 bases; junction bases outside the gene matches: 12. CDR3 nucleotides: TGTGCCAGTAGTATCGCCGGGACAGGGCAAATTAGCTCCTACAATGAGCAGTTCTTC. This encodes CASSIAGTGQISSYNEQFF.

The chain combines TRBV19 with TRBJ1-2, with D perhaps TRBD1 (6 bases). CDR1 LNHDA and CDR2 SQIVND come from the germline V gene (reference sequence). Trimming removed 1 base at V and 2 bases at J, with 11 bases between. The CDR3 is 15 residues long. Here the CDR3 DNA reads TGTGCCAGTAGTATAGGGGACAAGGGGAACTATGGCTACACCTTC. This translates into CASSIGDKGNYGYTF.

This chain joins TRBV2 and TRBJ1-2; D is unclear. This CDR3 has 15 amino acids. Trimming took off 6 bases at V and 0 bases at J, with 14 bases between the two ends. Per the germline V gene, CDR1 is SNHLY and CDR2 is FYNNEI. CDR3 bases: TGTGCCAGCAGCGTCCTACAGAATTCTAACTATGGCTACACCTTC. It codes for CASSVLQNSNYGYTF.

The V gene is TRBV6-1, the J gene TRBJ2-3; 10 positions match TRBD2. V lost 1 base and J lost 4; bases outside the gene matches: 8. The germline V gene encodes CDR1 MNHNS and CDR2 SASEGT. The CDR3 is 17 residues long. The CDR3 DNA reads TGTGCCAGCAGTGAAGGGCCCAGCGGGAGGGCCGCAGATACGCAGTATTTT. Translation: CASSEGPSGRAADTQYF.

The V and J genes are TRBV28 and TRBJ2-4, with a tentative D call TRBD2 (6 bases). With 5 bases removed from V and 6 bases from J, the gap between germline ends came to 11 bases. The CDR3 contains 13 residues. CDR1 is MDHEN, CDR2 SYDVKM, per germline. Here the CDR3 DNA reads TGTGCCAGCAGTCTGCGGGACGGAAACATTCAGTACTTC. Encoded protein: CASSLRDGNIQYF.

The sample holds a few counts of this clone. The rearrangement joins TRBV18 to TRBJ1-3; unclear D gene. Germline lookup yields CDR1 KGHSH and CDR2 LQKENI. The CDR3 length is 15 residues. V shed 4 bases and J shed 0 bases, with 10 bases lying between them. The CDR3 loop is CASSQQPHSGNTIYF. The CDR3 coding sequence is TGTGCCAGCTCACAACAGCCTCACTCTGGAAACACCATATATTTT.

The genes are TRBV6-6 and TRBJ2-7; TRBD1 matches 7 bases. Germline CDR1 MNHNY, CDR2 SVGAGI (reference sequence). The CDR3 extends over 15 amino acids. Unmatched junction bases numbered 8, after V lost 6 bases and J lost 0 bases. The CDR3 DNA is TGTGCCAGCAGAAAAGGACAGGCCAGCTCCTACGAGCAGTACTTC. As protein: CASRKGQASSYEQYF.

V gene TRBV3-1 (or the pseudogene TRBV3-2) combines with J gene TRBJ1-2; 9 bases agree with TRBD1. The CDR3 loop spans 19 amino acids. After removal of 0 bases from V and 4 bases from J, the junction contained 15 bases not matched to a gene. Germline loops: CDR1 LGHDT, CDR2 YNNKEL (reference sequence). The CDR3 sequence: CASSQDGRPGQGLAYGYTF. The CDR3 nucleotides are TGTGCCAGCAGCCAAGATGGTCGTCCGGGACAGGGTCTGGCCTATGGCTACACCTTC.

In regard to this clone: At one end, the junction sequence differs from germline, possibly due to a read error. J is TRBJ2-7 and V is TRBV5-1, with 7 bases matching TRBD1. Germline lookup yields CDR1 SGHRS and CDR2 YFSETQ. CDR3 size: 14 residues. The CDR3 loop reads CASSIGTASSEQYF. DNA of the CDR3: TGCGCCAGCAGCATTGGGACAGCCTCCTCCGAGCAGTACTTC. The variable domain in full, with the rest retrieved from reference TRBV5-1 and TRBJ2-7, is KAGVTQTPRYLIKTRGQQVTLSCSPISGHRSVSWYQQTPGQGLQFLFEYFSETQRNKGNFPGRFSGRQFSNSRSEMNVSTLELGDSALYLCASSIGTASSEQYFGPGTRLTVT.

This chain joins TRBV6-6 and TRBJ1-4; 8 bases are shared with TRBD1. The CDR3 runs to 16 residues. The V segment lost 6 bases and the J segment 1 base; nucleotides outside the gene matches: 7. Germline V CDR1 and CDR2: MNHNY, SVGAGI (reference sequence). CDR3 in amino acids: CASRGQGSGTNEKLFF. The CDR3 DNA sequence: TGTGCCAGCAGAGGACAGGGATCAGGAACTAATGAAAAACTGTTTTTT.

The table lists this clone with a count of one. This rearrangement joins TRBV30 to TRBJ2-3; 11 bases align to TRBD2. The ends lost 4 bases at V and 3 bases at J; junction bases unmatched: 0. Germline V gives CDR1 GTSNPN, CDR2 SVGIG (reference sequence). This CDR3 region has 13 residues. The CDR3, as DNA: TGTGCCTGGACTAGCGGGAGGACAGATACGCAGTATTTT. It translates to CAWTSGRTDTQYF. Full variable domain (missing parts from reference TRBV30 and TRBJ2-3): SQTIHQWPATLVQPVGSPLSLECTVEGTSNPNLYWYRQAAGRGLQLLFYSVGIGQISSEVPQNLSASRPQDRQFILSSKKLLLSDSGFYLCAWTSGRTDTQYFGPGTRLTVL.

The genes are TRBV4-2 and TRBJ2-7, with 8 bases fitting TRBD1. V lost 0 bases to trimming and J lost 6 bases; unmatched junction nucleotides: 13. Germline V gives CDR1 LGHNA, CDR2 YNFKEQ. The CDR3 is 17 amino acids. The CDR3 nucleotides read TGTGCCAGCAGCCAAGAGGTAGGTAGGACAGGGCACAGCGAGCAGTACTTC. This sequence encodes CASSQEVGRTGHSEQYF.

V usage is TRBV28 and J usage is TRBJ2-7; 10 bases agree with TRBD2. In germline, CDR1 is MDHEN, CDR2 SYDVKM. V shed 6 bases and J 0 bases; nucleotides not matched to a gene: 8. CDR3 length: 16 residues. CDR3 sequence (DNA): TGTGCCAGCAGCCCCCCCCCTAGCGGGAGCTCCTACGAGCAGTACTTC. Translating it yields CASSPPPSGSSYEQYF.

The rearrangement uses TRBV5-4 and TRBJ2-5; the match to TRBD2 covers 15 bases. Germline CDR1 is SGHNT and CDR2 is YYREEE (reference sequence). This CDR3 region has 15 residues. V trimming: 3 bases; J trimming: 5 bases; junction bases outside the gene matches: 2. CDR3 bases: TGTGCCAGCAGCTGGACTAGCGGGAGGGGGGAGACCCAGTACTTC. Translated: CASSWTSGRGETQYF.

The chain employs TRBV6-5 and TRBJ2-7; TRBD1 matches at 12 bases. The CDR3 runs to 15 residues. Germline values: CDR1 MNHEY, CDR2 SVGAGI. With 6 bases clipped from V and 7 bases from J, the junction kept 10 bases outside the gene matches. CDR3 sequence reads: CASSPGTGGGLEQYF. CDR3 coding DNA: TGTGCCAGCAGCCCGGGGACAGGGGGCGGCCTGGAGCAGTACTTC.

V is TRBV14 and J is TRBJ2-3, with D unclear. This CDR3 contains 16 residues. The germline CDR1 and CDR2 sequences are SGHDN and FVKESK. V dropped 0 bases and J dropped 0 bases, with 10 bases sitting between them. The CDR3 region has the DNA TGTGCCAGCAGCCAAGATTTTAGCTTTAGCACAGATACGCAGTATTTT. This translates into CASSQDFSFSTDTQYF. The whole variable domain, filled in from reference TRBV14 and TRBJ2-3, reads EAGVTQFPSHSVIEKGQTVTLRCDPISGHDNLYWYRRVMGKEIKFLLHFVKESKQDESGMPNNRFLAERTGGTYSTLKVQPAELEDSGVYFCASSQDFSFSTDTQYFGPGTRLTVL.